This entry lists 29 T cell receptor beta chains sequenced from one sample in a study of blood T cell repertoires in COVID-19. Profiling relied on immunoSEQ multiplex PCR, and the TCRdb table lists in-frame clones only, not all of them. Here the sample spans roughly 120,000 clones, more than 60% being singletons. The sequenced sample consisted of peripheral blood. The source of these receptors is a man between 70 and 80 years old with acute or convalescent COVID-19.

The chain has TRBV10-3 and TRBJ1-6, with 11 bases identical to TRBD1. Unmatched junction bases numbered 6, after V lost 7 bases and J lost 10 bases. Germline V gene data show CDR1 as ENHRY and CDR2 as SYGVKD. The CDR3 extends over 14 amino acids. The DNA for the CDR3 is TGTGCCATCAACGCTGGGACAGGGGGATCACCCCTCCACTTT. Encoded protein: CAINAGTGGSPLHF.

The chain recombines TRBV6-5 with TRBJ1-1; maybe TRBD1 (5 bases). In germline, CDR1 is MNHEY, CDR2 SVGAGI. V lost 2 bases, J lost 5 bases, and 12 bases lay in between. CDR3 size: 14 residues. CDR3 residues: CASSYDGRGTEAFF. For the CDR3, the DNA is TGTGCCAGCAGTTACGATGGCCGGGGGACTGAAGCTTTCTTT.

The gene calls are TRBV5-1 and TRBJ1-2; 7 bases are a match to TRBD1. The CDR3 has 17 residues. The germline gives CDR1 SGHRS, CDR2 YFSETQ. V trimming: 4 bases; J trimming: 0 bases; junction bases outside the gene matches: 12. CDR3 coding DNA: TGCGCCAGCAGCAGAACAGGGGCATCTCCTACTAACTATGGCTACACCTTC. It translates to CASSRTGASPTNYGYTF.

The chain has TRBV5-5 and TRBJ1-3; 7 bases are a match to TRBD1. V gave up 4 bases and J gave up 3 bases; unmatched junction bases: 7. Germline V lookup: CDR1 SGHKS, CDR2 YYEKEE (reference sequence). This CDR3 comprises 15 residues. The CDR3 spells CASSAARGFGNTIYF. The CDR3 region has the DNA TGTGCCAGCAGCGCCGCCAGGGGGTTTGGAAACACCATATATTTT.

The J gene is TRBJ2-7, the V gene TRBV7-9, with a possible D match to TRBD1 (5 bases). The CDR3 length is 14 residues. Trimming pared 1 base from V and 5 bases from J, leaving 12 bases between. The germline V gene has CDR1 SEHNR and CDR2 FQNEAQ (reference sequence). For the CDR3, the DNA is TGTGCCAGCAGCTTAGGTAGGGGATCCGACGAGCAGTACTTC. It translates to CASSLGRGSDEQYF.

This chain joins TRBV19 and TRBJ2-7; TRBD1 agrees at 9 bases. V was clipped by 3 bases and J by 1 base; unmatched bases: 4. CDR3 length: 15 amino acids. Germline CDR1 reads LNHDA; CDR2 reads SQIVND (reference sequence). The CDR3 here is CASSISGQGSYEQYF. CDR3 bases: TGTGCCAGTAGTATCTCGGGACAGGGATCCTACGAGCAGTACTTC. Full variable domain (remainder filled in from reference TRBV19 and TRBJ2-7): DGGITQSPKYLFRKEGQNVTLSCEQNLNHDAMYWYRQDPGQGLRLIYYSQIVNDFQKGDIAEGYSVSREKKESFPLTVTSAQKNPTAFYLCASSISGQGSYEQYFGPGTRLTVT.

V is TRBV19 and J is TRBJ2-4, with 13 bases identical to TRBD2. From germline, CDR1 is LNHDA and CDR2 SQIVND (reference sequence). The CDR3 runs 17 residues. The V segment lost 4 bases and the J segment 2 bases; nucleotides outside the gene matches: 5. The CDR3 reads CASSTTSGRATKNIQYF. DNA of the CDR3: TGTGCCAGTAGTACCACTAGCGGGAGGGCCACCAAAAACATTCAGTACTTC. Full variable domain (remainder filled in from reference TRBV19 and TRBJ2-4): DGGITQSPKYLFRKEGQNVTLSCEQNLNHDAMYWYRQDPGQGLRLIYYSQIVNDFQKGDIAEGYSVSREKKESFPLTVTSAQKNPTAFYLCASSTTSGRATKNIQYFGAGTRLSVL.

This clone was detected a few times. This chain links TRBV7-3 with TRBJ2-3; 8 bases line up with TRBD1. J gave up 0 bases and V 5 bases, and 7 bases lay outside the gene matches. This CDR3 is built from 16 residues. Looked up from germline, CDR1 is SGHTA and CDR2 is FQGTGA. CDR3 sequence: CASSLLTGGSTDTQYF. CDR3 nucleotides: TGTGCCAGCAGCCTCCTCACAGGGGGAAGCACAGATACGCAGTATTTT.

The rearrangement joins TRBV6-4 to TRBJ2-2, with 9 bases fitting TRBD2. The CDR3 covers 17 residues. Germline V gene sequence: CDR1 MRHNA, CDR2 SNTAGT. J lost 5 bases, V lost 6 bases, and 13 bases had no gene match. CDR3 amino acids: CASSRTAGGPGTGELFF. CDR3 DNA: TGTGCCAGCAGCAGGACGGCGGGAGGGCCGGGGACCGGGGAGCTGTTTTTT.

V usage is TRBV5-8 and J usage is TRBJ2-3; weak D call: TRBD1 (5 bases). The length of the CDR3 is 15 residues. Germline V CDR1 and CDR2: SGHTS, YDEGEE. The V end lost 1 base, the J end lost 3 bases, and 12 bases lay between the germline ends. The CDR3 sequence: CASSLRQGRTDTQYF. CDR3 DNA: TGTGCCAGCAGCTTGAGGCAGGGAAGAACAGATACGCAGTATTTT.

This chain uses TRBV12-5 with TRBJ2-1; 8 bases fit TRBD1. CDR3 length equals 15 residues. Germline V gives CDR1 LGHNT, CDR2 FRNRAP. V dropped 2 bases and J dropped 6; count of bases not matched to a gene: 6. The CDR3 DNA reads TGTGCTAGTGGTTTGTCGCAGGGGGCGTTCAATGAGCAGTTCTTC. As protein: CASGLSQGAFNEQFF.

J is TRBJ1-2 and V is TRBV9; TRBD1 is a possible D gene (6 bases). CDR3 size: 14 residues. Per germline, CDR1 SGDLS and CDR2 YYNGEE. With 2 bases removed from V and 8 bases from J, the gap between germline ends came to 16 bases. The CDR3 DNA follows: TGTGCCAGCAGCGTGTGGGACACCCCGCGGGGCTACACCTTC. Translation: CASSVWDTPRGYTF.

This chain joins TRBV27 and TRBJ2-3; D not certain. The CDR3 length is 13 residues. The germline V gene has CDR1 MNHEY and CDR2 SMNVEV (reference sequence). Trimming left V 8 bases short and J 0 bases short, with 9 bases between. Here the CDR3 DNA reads TGTGCCAGCCATCCTGGCAGCACAGATACGCAGTATTTT. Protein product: CASHPGSTDTQYF.

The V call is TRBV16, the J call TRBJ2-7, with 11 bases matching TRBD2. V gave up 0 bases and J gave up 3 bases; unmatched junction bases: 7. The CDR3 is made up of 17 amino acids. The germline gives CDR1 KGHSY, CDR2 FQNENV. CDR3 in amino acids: CASSQSRLAGPSYEQYF. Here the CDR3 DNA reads TGTGCCAGCAGCCAATCCCGACTAGCGGGACCTAGCTACGAGCAGTACTTC.

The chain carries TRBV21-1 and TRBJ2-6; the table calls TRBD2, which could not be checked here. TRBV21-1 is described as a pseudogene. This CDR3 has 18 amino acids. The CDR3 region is CASSKLAGGSSGANVLTF. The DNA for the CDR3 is TGTGCCAGCAGCAAACTAGCGGGAGGATCGTCTGGGGCCAACGTCCTGACTTTC.

The CDR3 spells CASSLASGFAYEQYF. The DNA of the CDR3 is TGCGCCAGCAGCTTGGCTAGCGGGTTCGCCTACGAGCAGTACTTC. The rearrangement joins TRBV5-1 to TRBJ2-7, with 8 nucleotides matching TRBD2. Germline trimming cut 0 bases from V and 2 bases from J; bases unmatched to any gene: 4. This CDR3 spans 15 amino acids. CDR1 and CDR2 (germline): SGHRS, YFSETQ.

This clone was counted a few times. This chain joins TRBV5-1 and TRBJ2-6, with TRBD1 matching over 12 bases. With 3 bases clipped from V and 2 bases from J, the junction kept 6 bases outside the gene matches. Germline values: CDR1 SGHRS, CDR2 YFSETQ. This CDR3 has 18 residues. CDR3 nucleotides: TGCGCCAGCAGCTGGGGACAGGGGGCTAAAGCTGGGGCCAACGTCCTGACTTTC. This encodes CASSWGQGAKAGANVLTF. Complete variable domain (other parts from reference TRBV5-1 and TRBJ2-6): KAGVTQTPRYLIKTRGQQVTLSCSPISGHRSVSWYQQTPGQGLQFLFEYFSETQRNKGNFPGRFSGRQFSNSRSEMNVSTLELGDSALYLCASSWGQGAKAGANVLTFGAGSRLTVL.

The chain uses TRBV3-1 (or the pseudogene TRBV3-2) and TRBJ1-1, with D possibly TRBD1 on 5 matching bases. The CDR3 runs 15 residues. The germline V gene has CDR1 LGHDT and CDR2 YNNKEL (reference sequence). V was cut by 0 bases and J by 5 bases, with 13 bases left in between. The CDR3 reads CASSQDAGPGTEAFF. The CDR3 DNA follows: TGTGCCAGCAGCCAAGATGCAGGGCCAGGGACTGAAGCTTTCTTT.

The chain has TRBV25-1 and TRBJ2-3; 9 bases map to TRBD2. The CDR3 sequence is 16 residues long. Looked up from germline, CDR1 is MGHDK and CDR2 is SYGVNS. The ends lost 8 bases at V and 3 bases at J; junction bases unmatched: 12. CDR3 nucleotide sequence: TGTGCCAGCTCTGTTTCTGCGGGGGGGCTGACAGATACGCAGTATTTT. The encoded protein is CASSVSAGGLTDTQYF. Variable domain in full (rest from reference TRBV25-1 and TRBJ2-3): EADIYQTPRYLVIGTGKKITLECSQTMGHDKMYWYQQDPGMELHLIHYSYGVNSTEKGDLSSESTVSRIRTEHFPLTLESARPSHTSQYLCASSVSAGGLTDTQYFGPGTRLTVL.

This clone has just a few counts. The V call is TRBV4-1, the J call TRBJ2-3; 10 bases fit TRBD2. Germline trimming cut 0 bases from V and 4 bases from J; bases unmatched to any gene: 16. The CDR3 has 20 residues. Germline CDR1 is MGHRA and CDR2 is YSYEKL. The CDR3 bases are TGCGCCAGCAGCCAAGACAGGGGATTCTCTAGCGGGAGTTCCGCAGATACGCAGTATTTT. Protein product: CASSQDRGFSSGSSADTQYF.

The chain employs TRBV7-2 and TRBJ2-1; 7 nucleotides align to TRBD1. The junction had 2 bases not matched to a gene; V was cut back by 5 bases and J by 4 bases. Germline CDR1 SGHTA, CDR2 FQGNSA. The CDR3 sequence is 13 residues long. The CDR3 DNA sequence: TGTGCCAGCAGCCCGGACAGGTACAATGAGCAGTTCTTC. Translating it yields CASSPDRYNEQFF.

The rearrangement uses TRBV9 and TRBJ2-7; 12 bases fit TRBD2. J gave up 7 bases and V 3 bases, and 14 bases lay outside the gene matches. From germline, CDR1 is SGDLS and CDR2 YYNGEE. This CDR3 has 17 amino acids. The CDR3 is CASSDRLAGVPLAEQYF. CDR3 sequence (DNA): TGTGCCAGCAGCGATCGACTAGCGGGAGTCCCTCTGGCTGAGCAGTACTTC.

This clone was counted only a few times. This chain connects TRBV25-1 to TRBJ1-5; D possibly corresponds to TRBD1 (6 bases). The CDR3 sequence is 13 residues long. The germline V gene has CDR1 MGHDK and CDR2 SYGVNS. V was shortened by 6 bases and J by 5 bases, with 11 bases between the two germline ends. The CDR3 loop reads CASRENRDQPQHF. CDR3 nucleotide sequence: TGTGCCAGCAGGGAAAACAGGGATCAGCCCCAGCATTTT.

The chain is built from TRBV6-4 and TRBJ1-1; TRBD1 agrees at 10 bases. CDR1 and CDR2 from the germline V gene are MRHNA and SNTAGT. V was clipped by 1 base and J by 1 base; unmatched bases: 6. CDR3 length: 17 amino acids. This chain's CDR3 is CASSDLGQGVGNTEAFF. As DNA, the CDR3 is TGTGCCAGCAGTGACTTAGGACAGGGGGTGGGGAACACTGAAGCTTTCTTT.

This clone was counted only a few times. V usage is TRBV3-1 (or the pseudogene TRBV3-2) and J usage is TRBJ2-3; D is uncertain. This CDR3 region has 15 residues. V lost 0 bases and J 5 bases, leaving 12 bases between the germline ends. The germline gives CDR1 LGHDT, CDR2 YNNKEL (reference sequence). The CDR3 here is CASSQESWREDTQYF. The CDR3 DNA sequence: TGTGCCAGCAGCCAAGAGAGCTGGAGAGAAGATACGCAGTATTTT.

CDR3: CASSLSRTGIIQYF. The CDR3 DNA is TGTGCCAGCAGCTTAAGTAGGACAGGGATCATTCAGTACTTC. The chain carries TRBV7-9 and TRBJ2-4; 8 bases are shared with TRBD1. CDR1 is SEHNR and CDR2 is FQNEAQ in the germline V gene (reference sequence). CDR3 size: 14 residues. The trim removed 2 bases at V and 9 bases at J, leaving 6 bases unmatched.

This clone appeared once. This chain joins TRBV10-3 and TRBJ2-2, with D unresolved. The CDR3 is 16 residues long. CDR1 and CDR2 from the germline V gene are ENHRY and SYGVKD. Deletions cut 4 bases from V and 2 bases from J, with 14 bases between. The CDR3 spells CAISAGSTANTGELFF. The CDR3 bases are TGTGCCATCAGTGCCGGGTCTACCGCCAACACCGGGGAGCTGTTTTTT.

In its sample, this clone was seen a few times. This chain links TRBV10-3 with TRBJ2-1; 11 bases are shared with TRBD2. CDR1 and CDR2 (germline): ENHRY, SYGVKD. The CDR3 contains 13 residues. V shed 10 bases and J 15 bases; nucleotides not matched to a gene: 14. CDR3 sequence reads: CATVGTSGSLGFF. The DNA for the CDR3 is TGTGCCACCGTGGGGACTAGCGGTTCTTTAGGGTTCTTC.

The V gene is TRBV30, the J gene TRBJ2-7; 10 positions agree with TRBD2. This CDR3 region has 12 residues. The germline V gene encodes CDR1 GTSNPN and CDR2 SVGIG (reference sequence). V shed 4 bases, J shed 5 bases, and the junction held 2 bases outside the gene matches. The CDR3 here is CAWTSGSHEQYF. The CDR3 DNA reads TGTGCCTGGACTAGCGGGAGCCACGAGCAGTACTTC.